Sequencing of this TCR beta chain was carried out in a study of identifying expanded T cells in peripheral blood. This clone was observed a single time. Its antigen is unidentified. The CDR3 contains 15 residues. Trimming removed 0 bases at V and 1 base at J, with 9 bases between. Germline V CDR1 and CDR2: MNHNY, SVGAGI (reference sequence). Healthy donors had no documented immune events, such as infections, while sampled. Findings and caveats of the study: Technical replicates showed approximately 1.2 changed clones; two weeks about 16.4; four weeks 19. Two-week clone count variance significantly increased as total template count grew.

Sequencing used immunoSEQ multiplex PCR; TCRdb keeps in-frame clones, though not all of them. The repertoire holds approximately 86,000 clones, 70% to 90% seen once, with around 4.3% in the top ten. The clonotype comes from a person aged 18 to 69 in good health. The chain combines TRBV6-6 with TRBJ1-1, with unresolved D. What was sequenced was blood. The CDR3 DNA is TGTGCCAGCAGTTACTCCCACACCACGAACACTGAAGCTTTCTTT. Amino acids: CASSYSHTTNTEAFF.